Below, one TCR beta chain is given with its context. Trimming stripped 6 bases from V and 6 bases from J, with 15 bases between. Germline CDR1 and CDR2: LNHDA and SQIVND (reference sequence). CDR3 length equals 15 residues. Method: immunoSEQ multiplex PCR; TCRdb's copy keeps in-frame clones and lacks some. The repertoire includes around 170,000 clones, under 85% of them detected once, and 9.5% to 15% sits in the top ten. This sample stems from a study of blood T cell repertoires in COVID-19. Study summary: Acute-phase and convalescent COVID-19 samples originated in the United States, Italy and Spain.

Material for sequencing was PBMCs or T cells enriched from blood (not recorded which). This TCR was recovered from a man aged 50 to 59 who had recovered from COVID-19. The rearrangement joins TRBV19 to TRBJ1-6; D is undetermined. DNA of the CDR3: TGTGCCAGTAGCGGGATCCAAGGCCCTAATTCACCCCTCCACTTT. It yields the protein CASSGIQGPNSPLHF.